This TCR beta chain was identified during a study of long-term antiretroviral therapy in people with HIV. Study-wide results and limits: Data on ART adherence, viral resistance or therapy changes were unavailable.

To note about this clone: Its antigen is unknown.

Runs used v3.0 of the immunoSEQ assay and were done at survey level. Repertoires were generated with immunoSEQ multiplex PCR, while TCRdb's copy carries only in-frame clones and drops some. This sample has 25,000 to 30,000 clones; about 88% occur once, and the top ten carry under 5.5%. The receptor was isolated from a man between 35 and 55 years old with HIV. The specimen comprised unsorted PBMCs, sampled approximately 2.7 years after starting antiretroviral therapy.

The CDR3 loop is CASKAGSYNEQFF. DNA of the CDR3: TGTGCCAGCAAGGCGGGTTCCTACAATGAGCAGTTCTTC. The chain combines TRBV27 with TRBJ2-1; the D gene is possibly TRBD2 (5 bases). V lost 7 bases to trimming and J lost 1 base, with 8 bases between them. CDR1 and CDR2 (germline): MNHEY, SMNVEV (reference sequence). The CDR3 loop spans 13 amino acids.